One and the same sample provided the 24 T cell receptor beta chains below, sequenced in a study of vaccination and CD4 T cells after COVID-19. For these receptors, no antigen is known. Indicated treatment: roughly 10-day PBMC culture with coronavirus spike peptide pools or control peptides (ViraFEST assay). CD4+ T cells that had been cultured provided DNA sequenced with the Oncomine TCR Beta short-read assay. Via MiXCR, TCRdb re-called the PCR reads, giving one row per CDR3 protein. The sample has under 20,000 distinct CDR3 sequences, about 46% seen once. This specimen was CD4+ T cells from blood, cultured in vitro, taken before SARS-CoV-2 vaccination. The receptors originated from a human donor who had recovered from COVID-19.

In the case of this clonotype: Mismatch with germline at one junction end may stem from a read error. The chain links TRBV7-2 to TRBJ2-7, with 8 bases matching TRBD1. The CDR3 is 14 residues long. Germline CDR1 SGHTA, CDR2 FQGNSA. The CDR3 region is CASSMGTGSYGQYF. The CDR3 nucleotides are TGTGCCAGCAGCATGGGGACAGGTTCCTACGGGCAGTACTTC.

The V call is TRBV6-1, the J call TRBJ1-6; TRBD1 matches at 9 bases. The CDR3 runs to 16 residues. Germline V lookup: CDR1 MNHNS, CDR2 SASEGT. Losses at the gene ends were 6 bases for V and 7 bases for J; bases not matched to a gene: 10. The DNA of the CDR3 is TGTGCCAGCAGGACGCCGGGACAGGGAGCAAATTCACCCCTCCACTTT. As protein: CASRTPGQGANSPLHF.

The table lists this clonotype with a count of one. The V and J genes are TRBV7-2 and TRBJ1-2, with TRBD1 as a possible D gene (6 bases). Trimming cost V 3 bases and J 3 bases, with 14 bases left between them. CDR3 length: 15 residues. CDR1 is SGHTA and CDR2 is FQGNSA in the germline V gene. In DNA form, the CDR3 reads TGTGCCAGCAGCTTTTCCCCGGACAGCTACTATGGCTACACCTTC. The encoded protein is CASSFSPDSYYGYTF. Filled out from reference TRBV7-2 and TRBJ1-2, the complete variable domain reads GAGVSQSPSNKVTEKGKDVELRCDPISGHTALYWYRQSLGQGLEFLIYFQGNSAPDKSGLPSDRFSAERTGGSVSTLTIQRTQQEDSAVYLCASSFSPDSYYGYTFGSGTRLTVV.

There are a few counts of this clonotype. The CDR3, as DNA: TGCAGTGCTCTCACCCCGGGAGGGGAGACCCAGTACTTC. Its protein is CSALTPGGETQYF. The V and J genes are TRBV20-1 and TRBJ2-5, with TRBD2 identical over 8 bases. Germline CDR1 is DFQATT and CDR2 is SNEGSKA (reference sequence). The V and J ends lost 5 bases and 5 bases, in that order; junction bases with no gene match: 7. The CDR3 contains 13 residues.

The chain recombines TRBV15 with TRBJ1-3; 7 nucleotides align to TRBD1. The CDR3 extends over 14 amino acids. Germline V gives CDR1 LNHNV, CDR2 YYDKDF (reference sequence). Trimming cost V 0 bases and J 8 bases; bases outside gene matches: 4. CDR3 in DNA: TGTGCCACCAGCAGAGATGACAGGGCACACACCATATATTTT. Its protein is CATSRDDRAHTIYF.

This clonotype was seen a few times. The genes are TRBV7-2 and TRBJ2-2, with D possibly TRBD2 on 5 matching bases. The CDR3 sequence is 14 residues long. The germline CDR1 and CDR2 sequences are SGHTA and FQGNSA. Trimming removed 1 base at V and 6 bases at J, with 9 bases between. The CDR3 sequence is CASSLVATAGELFF. CDR3 DNA sequence: TGTGCCAGCAGCTTAGTAGCGACCGCCGGGGAGCTGTTTTTT.

The V and J genes are TRBV6-5 and TRBJ2-7, with D unclear. V was cut by 3 bases and J by 4 bases, with 1 base left in between. CDR3 length: 10 amino acids. Germline values: CDR1 MNHEY, CDR2 SVGAGI. The CDR3 region is CASSYYEQYF. For the CDR3, the DNA is TGTGCCAGCAGTTATTACGAGCAGTACTTC.

The rearrangement joins TRBV5-1 to TRBJ2-3; 13 nucleotides match TRBD2. V dropped 2 bases and J dropped 4; count of bases not matched to a gene: 1. The CDR3 consists of 15 residues. Germline CDR1 reads SGHRS; CDR2 reads YFSETQ. The CDR3 DNA is TGCGCCAGCAGCTTCGGACTAGCGGGAGCAGATACGCAGTATTTT. Protein: CASSFGLAGADTQYF.

The chain recombines TRBV7-3 with TRBJ2-3; 9 bases agree with TRBD2. J gave up 4 bases and V 5 bases, and 4 bases lay outside the gene matches. The CDR3 totals 14 residues. CDR1 SGHTA and CDR2 FQGTGA come from the germline V gene. CDR3 amino acids: CASSGSGSPDTQYF. CDR3 bases: TGTGCCAGCAGCGGTAGCGGGAGTCCAGATACGCAGTATTTT.

In regard to this clonotype: One junction end does not reproduce the germline sequence, and a read error may be involved. The chain uses TRBV19 and TRBJ1-5; no firm D call. CDR3 size: 14 residues. CDR1 and CDR2 from the germline V gene are LNHDA and SQIVND (reference sequence). CDR3 protein: CASSIGHLAQPQHF. CDR3 nucleotide sequence: TGTGCCAGTAGTATCGGGCACTTAGCTCAGCCACAGCATTTT.

The chain links TRBV19 to TRBJ2-1, with D possibly matching TRBD2 (6 bases). The CDR3 is 15 residues long. Deletions cut 1 base from V and 3 bases from J, with 10 bases between. Looked up from germline, CDR1 is LNHDA and CDR2 is SQIVND (reference sequence). CDR3 loop: CASSIAGEVYNEQFF. CDR3 nucleotides: TGTGCCAGTAGTATAGCGGGAGAGGTCTACAATGAGCAGTTCTTC.

The chain carries TRBV7-2 and TRBJ2-5, with 10 bases that match TRBD2. CDR3 length: 14 residues. Germline CDR1 and CDR2: SGHTA and FQGNSA. Trimming took 4 bases from V and 5 from J; bases not matched to a gene: 4. The CDR3 sequence is CASSSAGGRETQYF. CDR3 DNA: TGTGCCAGCAGCTCAGCGGGGGGGCGGGAGACCCAGTACTTC.

This chain links TRBV20-1 with TRBJ2-3, with TRBD2 identical over 16 bases. The CDR3 has 18 residues. Per the germline V gene, CDR1 is DFQATT and CDR2 is SNEGSKA (reference sequence). Losses at the gene ends were 5 bases for V and 2 bases for J; bases not matched to a gene: 10. The CDR3 DNA reads as TGCAGTGCTGAGCCGGGACTAGCGGGAGGGTACAACACAGATACGCAGTATTTT. Translated, it gives CSAEPGLAGGYNTDTQYF.

V and J are TRBV28 and TRBJ2-7; 13 bases are a match to TRBD2. J gave up 6 bases and V 5 bases, and 4 bases lay outside the gene matches. CDR1 MDHEN and CDR2 SYDVKM come from the germline V gene. The CDR3 totals 14 residues. The CDR3 nucleotides are TGTGCCAGCAGTATGAGGACTAGCGGGAGCGAGCAGTACTTC. Amino acid sequence: CASSMRTSGSEQYF.

The V and J genes are TRBV7-2 and TRBJ1-4; 10 bases align to TRBD1. CDR1 SGHTA and CDR2 FQGNSA come from the germline V gene. The V segment lost 1 base and the J segment 6 bases; nucleotides outside the gene matches: 8. The CDR3 totals 17 residues. The DNA for the CDR3 is TGTGCCAGCAGCTTAGGCTATTCGGACAGGGGGGATGAAAAACTGTTTTTT. Protein product: CASSLGYSDRGDEKLFF.

The rearrangement uses TRBV6-1 and TRBJ2-5, with 13 bases that match TRBD2. The CDR3 totals 16 residues. Germline assignment: CDR1 MNHNS and CDR2 SASEGT. The ends lost 2 bases at V and 1 base at J; junction bases unmatched: 1. The CDR3: CASSERLAGGQETQYF. In nucleotides, the CDR3 is TGTGCCAGCAGTGAACGACTAGCGGGAGGCCAAGAGACCCAGTACTTC.

This chain links TRBV20-1 with TRBJ2-4, with TRBD1 as a possible D gene (6 bases). The germline CDR1 and CDR2 sequences are DFQATT and SNEGSKA (reference sequence). V was shortened by 0 bases and J by 0 bases, with 9 bases between the two germline ends. The CDR3 covers 15 residues. CDR3 amino acids: CSARDWTVAKNIQYF. CDR3 sequence (DNA): TGCAGTGCTAGAGACTGGACAGTAGCCAAAAACATTCAGTACTTC.

The chain couples TRBV6-1 to TRBJ1-2; 10 nucleotides agree with TRBD1. Trimming cost V 6 bases and J 4 bases; bases outside gene matches: 5. In germline, CDR1 is MNHNS, CDR2 SASEGT. The CDR3 spans 14 residues. This chain's CDR3 is CASSTGTGVYGYTF. CDR3 sequence (DNA): TGTGCCAGCAGCACCGGGACAGGGGTCTATGGCTACACCTTC.

In this sample, this clonotype turned up a few times. The rearrangement links TRBV7-6 to TRBJ2-3; D is unresolved. The CDR3 totals 15 residues. With 3 bases removed from V and 1 base from J, the gap between germline ends came to 11 bases. Germline CDR1 reads SGHVS; CDR2 reads FNYEAQ. The CDR3 protein is CASSFTRRGTDTQYF. The CDR3 bases are TGTGCCAGCAGCTTTACTCGTAGGGGCACAGATACGCAGTATTTT.

The chain uses TRBV20-1 and TRBJ2-1, with 14 bases lining up with TRBD2. The CDR3 contains 17 residues. Germline V gene data show CDR1 as DFQATT and CDR2 as SNEGSKA (reference sequence). Germline trimming cut 6 bases from V and 2 bases from J; bases unmatched to any gene: 9. The CDR3 nucleotides read TGCAGTGCAAGGACTAGCGGGAGGTCGGGAACCTACAATGAGCAGTTCTTC. The encoded protein is CSARTSGRSGTYNEQFF.

This clonotype has only a few counts. J is TRBJ1-2 and V is TRBV7-2; TRBD1 is a possible D gene (6 bases). Trimming stripped 5 bases from V and 8 bases from J, with 21 bases between. This CDR3 contains 15 residues. Germline-derived CDR1 and CDR2 are SGHTA and FQGNSA. The CDR3: CASSLTQGTLGGYTF. In nucleotides, the CDR3 is TGTGCCAGCAGCCTAACTCAGGGGACGCTCGGGGGCTACACCTTC.

The chain carries TRBV19 and TRBJ1-5, with unresolved D. The V and J ends lost 3 bases and 0 bases respectively, with 3 bases between them. Germline V CDR1 and CDR2: LNHDA, SQIVND (reference sequence). There are 13 residues in the CDR3. CDR3 residues: CASSMTSNQPQHF. CDR3 DNA sequence: TGTGCCAGTAGTATGACTAGCAATCAGCCCCAGCATTTT. Looking up the rest from reference TRBV19 and TRBJ1-5 gives the full variable domain: DGGITQSPKYLFRKEGQNVTLSCEQNLNHDAMYWYRQDPGQGLRLIYYSQIVNDFQKGDIAEGYSVSREKKESFPLTVTSAQKNPTAFYLCASSMTSNQPQHFGDGTRLSIL.

This clonotype was detected only a few times. V gene TRBV20-1 combines with J gene TRBJ2-7; D is perhaps TRBD2 (6 bases). Germline V gene sequence: CDR1 DFQATT, CDR2 SNEGSKA (reference sequence). This CDR3 region has 15 residues. V lost 0 bases and J lost 5, with 17 bases in between. The CDR3 loop is CSARDWTGVIDEQYF. In DNA, the CDR3 is TGCAGTGCTAGAGATTGGACGGGAGTAATCGACGAGCAGTACTTC.

The chain employs TRBV19 and TRBJ1-6, with a possible D match to TRBD1 (6 bases). Germline V gives CDR1 LNHDA, CDR2 SQIVND (reference sequence). CDR3 length: 13 residues. Trimming stripped 6 bases from V and 4 bases from J, with 7 bases between. DNA for the CDR3: TGTGCCAGTAGCGGACAGTATAATTCACCCCTCCACTTT. Protein: CASSGQYNSPLHF.